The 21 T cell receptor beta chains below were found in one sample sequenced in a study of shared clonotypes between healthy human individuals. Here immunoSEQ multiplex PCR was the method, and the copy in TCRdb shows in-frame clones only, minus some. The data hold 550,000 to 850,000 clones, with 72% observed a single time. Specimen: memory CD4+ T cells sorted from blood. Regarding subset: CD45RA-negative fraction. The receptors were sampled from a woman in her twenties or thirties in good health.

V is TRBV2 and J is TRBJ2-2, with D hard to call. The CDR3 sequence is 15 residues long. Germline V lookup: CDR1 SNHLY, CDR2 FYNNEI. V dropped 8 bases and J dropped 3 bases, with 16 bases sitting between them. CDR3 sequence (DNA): TGTGCCAGCTCCCCCCAGACTGGAGACACCGGGGAGCTGTTTTTT. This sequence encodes CASSPQTGDTGELFF.

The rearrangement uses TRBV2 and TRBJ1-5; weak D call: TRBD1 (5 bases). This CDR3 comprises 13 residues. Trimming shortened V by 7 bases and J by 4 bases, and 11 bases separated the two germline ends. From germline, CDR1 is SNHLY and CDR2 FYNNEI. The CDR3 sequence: CASKETANQPQHF. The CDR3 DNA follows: TGTGCCAGCAAGGAGACAGCAAATCAGCCCCAGCATTTT.

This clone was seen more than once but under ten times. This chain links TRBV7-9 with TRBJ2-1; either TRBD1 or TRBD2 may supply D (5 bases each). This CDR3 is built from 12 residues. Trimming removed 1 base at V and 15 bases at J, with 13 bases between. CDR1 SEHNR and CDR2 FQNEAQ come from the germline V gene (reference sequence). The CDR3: CASSLVSGPAFF. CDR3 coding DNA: TGTGCCAGCAGCTTAGTGTCGGGGCCAGCGTTCTTC.

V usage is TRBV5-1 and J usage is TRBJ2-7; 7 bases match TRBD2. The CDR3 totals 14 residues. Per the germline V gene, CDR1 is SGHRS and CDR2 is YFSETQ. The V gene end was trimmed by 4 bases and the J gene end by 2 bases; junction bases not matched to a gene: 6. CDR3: CASSQSSGPYEQYF. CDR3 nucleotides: TGCGCCAGCAGCCAGTCTAGCGGACCCTACGAGCAGTACTTC.

CDR3 region: CASSSSRVSGNTIYF. In DNA form, the CDR3 reads TGTGCCAGCAGTTCTTCCAGGGTGTCTGGAAACACCATATATTTT. The chain recombines TRBV27 with TRBJ1-3; weak D call: TRBD1 (5 bases). Germline V gene lookup returns CDR1 MNHEY and CDR2 SMNVEV (reference sequence). Between the trimmed V and J ends, which lost 4 bases and 1 base, there was a span of 11 bases. This CDR3 has 15 amino acids.

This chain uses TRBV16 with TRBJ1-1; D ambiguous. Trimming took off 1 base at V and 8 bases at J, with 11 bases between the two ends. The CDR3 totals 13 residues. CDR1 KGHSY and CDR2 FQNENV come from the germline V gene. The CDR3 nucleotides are TGTGCCAGCAGCCAATTGACGGCTCGCGAAGCTTTCTTT. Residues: CASSQLTAREAFF.

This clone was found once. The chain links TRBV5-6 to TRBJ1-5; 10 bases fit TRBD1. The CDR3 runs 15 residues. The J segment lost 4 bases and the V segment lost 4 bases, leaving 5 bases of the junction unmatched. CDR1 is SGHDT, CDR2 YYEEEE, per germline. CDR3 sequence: CASSAWGQGNQPQHF. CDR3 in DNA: TGTGCCAGCAGCGCCTGGGGACAGGGGAATCAGCCCCAGCATTTT.

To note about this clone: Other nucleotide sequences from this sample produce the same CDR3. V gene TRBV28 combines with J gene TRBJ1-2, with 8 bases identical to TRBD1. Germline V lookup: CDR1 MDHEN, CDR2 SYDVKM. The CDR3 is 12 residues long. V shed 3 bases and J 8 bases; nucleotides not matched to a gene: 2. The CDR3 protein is CASSFGQGGYTF. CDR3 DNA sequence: TGTGCCAGCAGTTTCGGACAGGGCGGCTACACCTTC.

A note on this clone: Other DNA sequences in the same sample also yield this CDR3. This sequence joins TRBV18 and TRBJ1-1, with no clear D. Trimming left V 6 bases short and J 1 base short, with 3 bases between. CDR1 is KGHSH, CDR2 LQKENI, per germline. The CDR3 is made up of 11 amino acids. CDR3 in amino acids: CASSGNTEAFF. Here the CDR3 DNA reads TGTGCCAGCTCCGGGAACACTGAAGCTTTCTTT. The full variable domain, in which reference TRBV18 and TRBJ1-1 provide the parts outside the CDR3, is NAGVMQNPRHLVRRRGQEARLRCSPMKGHSHVYWYRQLPEEGLKFMVYLQKENIIDESGMPKERFSAEFPKEGPSILRIQQVVRGDSAAYFCASSGNTEAFFGQGTRLTVV.

This CDR3 reads CASSIERWQPQHF. In nucleotides, the CDR3 is TGTGCCAGTAGTATAGAGAGGTGGCAGCCCCAGCATTTT. The chain uses TRBV19 and TRBJ1-5; the D is unclear. V was trimmed by 0 bases and J by 7 bases, leaving 7 bases between them. The CDR3 extends over 13 amino acids. Looked up from germline, CDR1 is LNHDA and CDR2 is SQIVND (reference sequence). Looking up the rest from reference TRBV19 and TRBJ1-5 gives the full variable domain: DGGITQSPKYLFRKEGQNVTLSCEQNLNHDAMYWYRQDPGQGLRLIYYSQIVNDFQKGDIAEGYSVSREKKESFPLTVTSAQKNPTAFYLCASSIERWQPQHFGDGTRLSIL.

DNA of the CDR3: TGTGCCAGCAGTCCAAATCCGGACGTCTACTATGGCTACACCTTC. It translates to CASSPNPDVYYGYTF. V usage is TRBV6-6 and J usage is TRBJ1-2; the D is unclear. CDR3 length: 15 residues. Germline CDR1 and CDR2: MNHNY and SVGAGI (reference sequence). Trimming shortened V by 5 bases and J by 3 bases, and 16 bases separated the two germline ends.

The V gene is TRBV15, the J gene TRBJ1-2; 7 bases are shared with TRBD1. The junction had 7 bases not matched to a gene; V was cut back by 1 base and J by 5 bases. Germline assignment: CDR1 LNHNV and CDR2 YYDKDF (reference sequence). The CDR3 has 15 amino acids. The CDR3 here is CATSRAPGQRYGYTF. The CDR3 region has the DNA TGTGCCACCAGCAGAGCCCCGGGACAGAGATATGGCTACACCTTC.

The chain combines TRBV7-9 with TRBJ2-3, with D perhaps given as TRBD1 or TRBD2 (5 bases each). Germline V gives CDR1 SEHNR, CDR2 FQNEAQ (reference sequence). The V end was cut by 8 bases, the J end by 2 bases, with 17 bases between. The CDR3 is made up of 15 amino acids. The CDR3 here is CASQEGRANTDTQYF. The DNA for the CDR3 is TGTGCCAGCCAAGAGGGGCGGGCCAACACAGATACGCAGTATTTT.

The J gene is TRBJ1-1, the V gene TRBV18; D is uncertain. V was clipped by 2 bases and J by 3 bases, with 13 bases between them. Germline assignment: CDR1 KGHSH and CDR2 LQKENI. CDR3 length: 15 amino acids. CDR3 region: CASSPDYEGYTEAFF. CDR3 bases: TGTGCCAGCTCACCAGATTATGAGGGTTACACTGAAGCTTTCTTT.

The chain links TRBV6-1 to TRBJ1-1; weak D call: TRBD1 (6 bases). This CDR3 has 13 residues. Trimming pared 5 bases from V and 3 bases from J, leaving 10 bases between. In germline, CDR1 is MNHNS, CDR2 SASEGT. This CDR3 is CASSPGQYTEAFF. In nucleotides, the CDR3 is TGTGCCAGCAGTCCTGGACAGTACACTGAAGCTTTCTTT.

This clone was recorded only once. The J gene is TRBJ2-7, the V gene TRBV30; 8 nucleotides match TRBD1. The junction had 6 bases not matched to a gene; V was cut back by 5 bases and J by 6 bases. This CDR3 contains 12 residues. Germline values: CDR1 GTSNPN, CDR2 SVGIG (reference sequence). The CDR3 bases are TGTGCCTGGGAGGCGACAGGGGTCGAGCAGTACTTC. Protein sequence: CAWEATGVEQYF.

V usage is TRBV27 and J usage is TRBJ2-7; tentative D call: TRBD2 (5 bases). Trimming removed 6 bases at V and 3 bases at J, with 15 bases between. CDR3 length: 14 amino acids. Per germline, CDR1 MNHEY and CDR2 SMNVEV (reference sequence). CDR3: CASRRAADHYEQYF. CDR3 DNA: TGTGCCAGCAGACGAGCGGCAGACCACTACGAGCAGTACTTC.

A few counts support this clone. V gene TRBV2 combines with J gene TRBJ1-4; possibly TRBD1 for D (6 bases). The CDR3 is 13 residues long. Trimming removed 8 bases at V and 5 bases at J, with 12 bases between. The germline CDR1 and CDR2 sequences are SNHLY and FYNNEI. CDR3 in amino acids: CASGRDNNEKLFF. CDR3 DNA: TGTGCCAGCGGGCGGGACAACAATGAAAAACTGTTTTTT.

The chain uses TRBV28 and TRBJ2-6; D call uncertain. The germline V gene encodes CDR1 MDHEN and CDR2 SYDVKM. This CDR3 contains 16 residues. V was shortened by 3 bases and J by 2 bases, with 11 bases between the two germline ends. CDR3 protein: CASSLVSETGANVLTF. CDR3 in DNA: TGTGCCAGCAGTTTGGTATCCGAGACTGGGGCCAACGTCCTGACTTTC. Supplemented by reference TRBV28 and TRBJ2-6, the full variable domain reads DVKVTQSSRYLVKRTGEKVFLECVQDMDHENMFWYRQDPGLGLRLIYFSYDVKMKEKGDIPEGYSVSREKKERFSLILESASTNQTSMYLCASSLVSETGANVLTFGAGSRLTVL.

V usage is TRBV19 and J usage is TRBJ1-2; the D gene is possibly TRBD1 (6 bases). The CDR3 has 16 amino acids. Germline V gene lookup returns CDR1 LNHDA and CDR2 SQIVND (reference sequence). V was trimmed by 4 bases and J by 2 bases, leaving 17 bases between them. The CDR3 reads CASSNPRQEANYGYTF. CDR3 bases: TGTGCCAGTAGTAACCCCCGACAGGAGGCAAACTATGGCTACACCTTC.

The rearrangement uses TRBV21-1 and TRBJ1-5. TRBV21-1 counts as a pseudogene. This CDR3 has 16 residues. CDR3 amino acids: CASSKAHPGSNQPQHF. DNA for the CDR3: TGTGCCAGCAGCAAAGCGCATCCGGGTAGCAATCAGCCCCAGCATTTT.